This record looks at one TCR beta chain sequence and its context. The antigen is not known. The data belong to a study of vaccination effects on CD4 cells after COVID-19. Study overall: Participants each got two BNT162b2 or mRNA-1273 vaccine doses.

Before sequencing took place, the ViraFEST assay used viral peptide pools to expand antigen-specific CD4+ T cells. Investigators separated out CD4+ T cells once less than 11 days of culture had passed. Vaccinated recipients, who were negative for nucleocapsid antibodies, had no history of SARS-CoV-2 infection. V was shortened by 4 bases and J by 4 bases, with 18 bases between the two germline ends. CDR1 and CDR2 from the germline V gene are PRHDT and FYEKMQ (reference sequence). This CDR3 contains 16 residues. The table came from immunoSEQ multiplex PCR; TCRdb's copy has only in-frame clones and leaves some out. The data hold about 24,000 clones, with around 74% observed a single time.

This sequence was found in a human donor who received a COVID-19 vaccine. The chain couples TRBV13 to TRBJ2-3, with D maybe TRBD1 (6 bases). The sample consisted of CD4+ T cells from PBMCs cultured with SARS-CoV-2 spike peptides, taken before COVID-19 vaccination. The CDR3 sequence: CASSSHRVSRADTQYF. The CDR3 nucleotides read TGTGCCAGCAGCTCCCACAGGGTGTCAAGGGCAGATACGCAGTATTTT.